What follows are 7 T cell receptor beta chains derived from one specimen sequenced in a study of OX40 agonist ivuxolimab in advanced cancers. Assay used: immunoSEQ multiplex PCR; TCRdb lists only in-frame clones, some missing. The table shows 36,000 or so clones, with around 77% occurring only once. The sequencing used CD4+ or CD8+ T cells sorted from blood, collected in a trial of the OX40 agonist ivuxolimab. The receptor set was obtained from an adult with an advanced solid tumor such as melanoma, head and neck, liver or kidney cancer.

J is TRBJ1-2 and V is TRBV7-2; D is possibly TRBD1 (6 bases). The CDR3 totals 20 residues. Trimming shortened V by 0 bases and J by 2 bases, and 25 bases separated the two germline ends. CDR1 and CDR2 from the germline V gene are SGHTA and FQGNSA. The CDR3: CASSLAVRGAGRSWNYGYTF. The CDR3 nucleotides are TGTGCCAGCAGCTTAGCGGTGCGGGGGGCAGGTCGGTCGTGGAACTATGGCTACACCTTC.

The V call is TRBV5-1, the J call TRBJ1-6, with no clear D. V lost 2 bases and J lost 7, with 13 bases in between. The CDR3 is made up of 15 amino acids. Germline V gene lookup returns CDR1 SGHRS and CDR2 YFSETQ. The CDR3 region has the DNA TGCGCCAGCAGCTTTAGGAGCGGGGAGAATTCACCCCTCCACTTT. Translated, it gives CASSFRSGENSPLHF.

This chain's CDR3 is CASSPDRSSGNTIYF. In DNA, the CDR3 is TGTGCCAGCAGCCCCGACAGGAGCTCTGGAAACACCATATATTTT. This rearrangement joins TRBV7-9 to TRBJ1-3; TRBD1 is a possible D gene (6 bases). The germline CDR1 and CDR2 sequences are SEHNR and FQNEAQ (reference sequence). The CDR3 covers 15 residues. Trimming took 5 bases from V and 0 from J, leaving 11 bases between them.

CDR3 in amino acids: CASSLAYAGAKPYEQYF. As DNA, the CDR3 is TGTGCCAGCAGCTTAGCATATGCGGGGGCGAAGCCCTACGAGCAGTACTTC. The chain combines TRBV7-8 with TRBJ2-7, with TRBD2 as a possible D gene (7 bases). Between the trimmed V and J ends, which lost 0 bases and 2 bases, there was a span of 17 bases. The CDR3 is 17 amino acids. Per germline, CDR1 SGHVS and CDR2 FQNEAQ.

The V call is TRBV5-6, the J call TRBJ1-2; 11 nucleotides agree with TRBD1. With V trimmed by 4 bases and J by 4 bases, 6 bases remained unmatched. The CDR3 is made up of 15 amino acids. The germline CDR1 and CDR2 sequences are SGHDT and YYEEEE. The CDR3 DNA reads as TGTGCCAGCAGCCTGGGACAGGGGGTGCTCTATGGCTACACCTTC. Encoded protein: CASSLGQGVLYGYTF.

The chain joins TRBV19 to TRBJ2-3, with D maybe TRBD1 (6 bases). The CDR3 length is 16 residues. Trimming cost V 5 bases and J 0 bases, with 15 bases left between them. The V gene's germline CDR1 is LNHDA and CDR2 SQIVND (reference sequence). The CDR3 loop is CASSSNRVTSTDTQYF. Written as DNA, the CDR3 is TGTGCCAGTAGTTCCAACAGGGTTACCAGCACAGATACGCAGTATTTT.

This chain links TRBV11-3 with TRBJ2-3, with D possibly matching TRBD2 (6 bases). This CDR3 has 14 residues. Germline V lookup: CDR1 SGHNT, CDR2 YENEEA. Trimming stripped 5 bases from V and 5 bases from J, with 14 bases between. This CDR3 is CASSLRGTLDTQYF. CDR3 DNA: TGTGCCAGCAGCCTACGAGGGACTCTAGATACGCAGTATTTT.